The 8 T cell receptor beta chains listed next were all sequenced from one sample in a study of blood T cell repertoires in COVID-19. Measured with immunoSEQ multiplex PCR; TCRdb has only the in-frame clones, and not every one. The sample shows 350,000 to 400,000 clones, approximately 90% of them seen only once. Source material: PBMCs or T cells enriched from blood (not recorded which). Receptors originate from a woman between 40 and 55 years old who had been exposed to COVID-19.

The chain carries TRBV24-1 and TRBJ2-7; 11 nucleotides agree with TRBD2. From germline, CDR1 is KGHDR and CDR2 SFDVKD. V lost 8 bases, J lost 7 bases, and 9 bases stayed unmatched. CDR3 length equals 14 residues. CDR3 sequence (DNA): TGTGCCACCATGGCTAGCGGGAGGACAAGGGAGCAGTACTTC. Its protein product is CATMASGRTREQYF.

J is TRBJ1-5 and V is TRBV5-5; 11 nucleotides agree with TRBD1. V lost 4 bases, J lost 5 bases, and 5 bases stayed unmatched. CDR3 length: 15 residues. The germline CDR1 and CDR2 sequences are SGHKS and YYEKEE (reference sequence). CDR3 residues: CASSLRTGGDQPQHF. CDR3 coding DNA: TGTGCCAGCAGCCTACGGACAGGGGGCGATCAGCCCCAGCATTTT.

CDR3 nucleotides: TGTGCCAGCAGCTTTCCAGGTCAGAACACTGAAGCTTTCTTT. It translates to CASSFPGQNTEAFF. The gene calls are TRBV6-5 and TRBJ1-1, with D unclear. Germline V CDR1 and CDR2: MNHEY, SVGAGI. The CDR3 is made up of 14 amino acids. The V gene lost 6 bases and the J gene lost 1 base, with 12 bases spanning the gap.

The rearrangement joins TRBV28 to TRBJ1-1, with a weak D call TRBD1 (6 bases). The ends were cut back, 4 bases at V and 4 bases at J, with 19 bases in the middle. The CDR3 is 16 amino acids. Per the germline V gene, CDR1 is MDHEN and CDR2 is SYDVKM. Written as DNA, the CDR3 is TGTGCCAGCAGTTCACCCTCAGGCGGGGGCGGCACTGAAGCTTTCTTT. It codes for CASSSPSGGGGTEAFF.

The chain has TRBV18 and TRBJ1-1; D may be TRBD1 (5 bases). The CDR3 has 15 amino acids. The V and J ends lost 2 bases and 1 base respectively, with 11 bases between them. In germline, CDR1 is KGHSH, CDR2 LQKENI. This chain's CDR3 is CASSPGGVQNTEAFF. The CDR3 nucleotides read TGTGCCAGCTCACCAGGGGGGGTACAGAACACTGAAGCTTTCTTT.

The chain is built from TRBV28 and TRBJ2-7, with 8 bases lining up with TRBD2. V dropped 5 bases and J dropped 3; count of bases not matched to a gene: 6. The germline CDR1 and CDR2 sequences are MDHEN and SYDVKM. CDR3 length equals 14 residues. This chain's CDR3 is CASSGYGTSYEQYF. The DNA of the CDR3 is TGTGCCAGCAGTGGATACGGGACTAGCTACGAGCAGTACTTC.

This chain links TRBV9 with TRBJ2-1; TRBD2 aligns across 9 bases. Trimming at V came to 4 bases and at J to 9 bases, leaving 14 bases not matched to a gene. Germline assignment: CDR1 SGDLS and CDR2 YYNGEE. There are 16 residues in the CDR3. In nucleotides, the CDR3 is TGTGCCAGCAGCCCGCCGGCGCGGGGGGGTGGGGGTGAGCAGTTCTTC. This encodes CASSPPARGGGGEQFF.

The rearrangement joins TRBV5-1 to TRBJ1-4; D perhaps matches TRBD1 (6 bases). The length of the CDR3 is 16 residues. Trimming left V 5 bases short and J 0 bases short, with 14 bases between. Germline lookup yields CDR1 SGHRS and CDR2 YFSETQ. DNA for the CDR3: TGCGCCAGCAGGCAGGGGACCTCTACAACTAATGAAAAACTGTTTTTT. Encoded protein: CASRQGTSTTNEKLFF.